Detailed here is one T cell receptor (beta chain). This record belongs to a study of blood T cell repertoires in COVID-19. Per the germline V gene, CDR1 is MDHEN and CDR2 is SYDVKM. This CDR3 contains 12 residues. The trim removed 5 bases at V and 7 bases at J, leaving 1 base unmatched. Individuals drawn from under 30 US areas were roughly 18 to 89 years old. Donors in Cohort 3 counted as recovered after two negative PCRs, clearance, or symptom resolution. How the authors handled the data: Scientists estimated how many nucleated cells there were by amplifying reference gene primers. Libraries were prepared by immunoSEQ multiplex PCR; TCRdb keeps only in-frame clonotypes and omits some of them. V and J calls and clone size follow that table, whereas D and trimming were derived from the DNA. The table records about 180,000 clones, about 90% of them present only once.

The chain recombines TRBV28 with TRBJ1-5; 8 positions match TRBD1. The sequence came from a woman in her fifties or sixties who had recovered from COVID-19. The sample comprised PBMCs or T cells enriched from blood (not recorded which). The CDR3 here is CASSDRGQPQHF. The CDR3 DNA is TGTGCCAGCAGTGACAGGGGACAGCCCCAGCATTTT.